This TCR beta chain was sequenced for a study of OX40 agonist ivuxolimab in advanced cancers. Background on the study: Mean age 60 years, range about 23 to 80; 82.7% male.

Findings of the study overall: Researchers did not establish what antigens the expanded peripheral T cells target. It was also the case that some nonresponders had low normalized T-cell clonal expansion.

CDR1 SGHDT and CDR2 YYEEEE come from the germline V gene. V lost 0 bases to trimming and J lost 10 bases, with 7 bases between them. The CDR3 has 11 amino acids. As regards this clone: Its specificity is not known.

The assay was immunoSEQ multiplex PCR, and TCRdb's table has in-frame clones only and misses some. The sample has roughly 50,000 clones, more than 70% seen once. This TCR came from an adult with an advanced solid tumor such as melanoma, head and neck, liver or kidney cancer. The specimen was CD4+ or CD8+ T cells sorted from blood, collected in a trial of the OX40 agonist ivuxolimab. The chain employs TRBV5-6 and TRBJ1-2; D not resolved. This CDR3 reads CASSLGWTYTF. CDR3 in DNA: TGTGCCAGCAGCTTGGGTTGGACCTACACCTTC.